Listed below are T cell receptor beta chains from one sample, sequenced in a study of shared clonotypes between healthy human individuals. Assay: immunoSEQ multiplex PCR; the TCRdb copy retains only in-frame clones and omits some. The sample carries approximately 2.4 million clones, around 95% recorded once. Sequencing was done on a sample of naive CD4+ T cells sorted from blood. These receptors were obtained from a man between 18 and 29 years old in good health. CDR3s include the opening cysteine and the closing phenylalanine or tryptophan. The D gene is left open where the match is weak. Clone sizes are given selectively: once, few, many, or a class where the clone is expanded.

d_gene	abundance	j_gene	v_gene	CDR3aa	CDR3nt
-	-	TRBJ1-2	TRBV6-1	CASSDRGSYGYTF	TGTGCCAGCAGTGATAGGGGGAGCTATGGCTACACCTTC
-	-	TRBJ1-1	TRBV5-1	CASSLVQGLGTEAFF	TGCGCCAGCAGCTTGGTGCAGGGTTTAGGTACTGAAGCTTTCTTT
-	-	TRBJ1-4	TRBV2	CASSEAYRDGKLFF	TGTGCCAGCAGTGAAGCGTACAGAGACGGAAAACTGTTTTTT
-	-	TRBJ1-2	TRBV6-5	CASSYTATGGNNGYTF	TGTGCCAGCAGTTACACTGCGACGGGGGGGAATAATGGCTACACCTTC
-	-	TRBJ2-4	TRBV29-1	CSVGGTSQYF	TGCAGCGTTGGGGGGACTTCTCAGTACTTC
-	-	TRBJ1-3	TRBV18	CASSPERSGNTIYF	TGTGCCAGCTCACCAGAAAGGTCTGGAAACACCATATATTTT
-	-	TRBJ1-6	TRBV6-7	CASSSMGGGKPNRRNSPLHF	TGTGCCAGCAGTTCCATGGGTGGGGGGAAACCCAATAGGCGCAATTCACCCCTCCACTTT
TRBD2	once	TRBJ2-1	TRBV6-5	CASSYSTSSSNNEQFF	TGTGCCAGCAGTTACTCGACTAGCTCGTCTAACAATGAGCAGTTCTTC
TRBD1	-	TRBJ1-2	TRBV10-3	CAITQTGFDGYTF	TGTGCCATCACCCAGACAGGGTTTGACGGCTACACCTTC
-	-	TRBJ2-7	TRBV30	CAWRSGLHEQYF	TGTGCCTGGAGATCGGGGCTTCACGAGCAGTACTTC
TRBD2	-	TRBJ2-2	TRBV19	CASKTGTTNTGELFF	TGTGCCAGTAAAACTGGGACTACGAACACCGGGGAGCTGTTTTTT
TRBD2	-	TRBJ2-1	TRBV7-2	CASSFGLAGVYNEQFF	TGTGCCAGCAGCTTCGGACTAGCGGGAGTATACAATGAGCAGTTCTTC
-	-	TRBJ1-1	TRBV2	CASSDVSATEAFF	TGTGCCAGCAGTGACGTATCAGCCACTGAAGCTTTCTTT
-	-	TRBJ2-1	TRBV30	CACSQRSSYNEQFF	TGTGCCTGCTCACAGCGGTCGTCCTACAATGAGCAGTTCTTC
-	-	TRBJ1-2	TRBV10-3	CAISEDRRYGYTF	TGTGCCATCAGTGAAGACAGGCGCTATGGCTACACCTTC
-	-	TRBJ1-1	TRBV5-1	CASSLFPPGHPTNTEAFF	TGCGCCAGCAGCTTGTTTCCTCCGGGACACCCCACGAACACTGAAGCTTTCTTT
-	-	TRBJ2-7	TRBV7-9	CASSSRQGGYEQYF	TGTGCCAGCAGCTCCCGACAGGGAGGGTACGAGCAGTACTTC
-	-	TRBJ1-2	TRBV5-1	CASSLSGLGRGYTF	TGCGCCAGCAGCTTGAGCGGGTTAGGACGGGGCTACACCTTC
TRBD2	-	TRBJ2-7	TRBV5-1	CASSLTRGSYEQYF	TGCGCCAGCAGCTTGACGCGGGGGTCCTACGAGCAGTACTTC
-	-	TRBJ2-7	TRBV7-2	CASSRVADYEQYF	TGTGCCAGCAGCAGGGTAGCGGACTACGAGCAGTACTTC
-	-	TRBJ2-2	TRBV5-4	CASSLKGVRSTGELFF	TGTGCCAGCAGCTTGAAGGGGGTACGGAGCACCGGGGAGCTGTTTTTT
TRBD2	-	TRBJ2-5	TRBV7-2	CASSLQRGGQETQYF	TGTGCCAGCAGCCTACAGCGGGGGGGGCAAGAGACCCAGTACTTC
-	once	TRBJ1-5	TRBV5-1	CASSLWGSEGPQHF	TGCGCCAGCAGCTTGTGGGGATCAGAGGGGCCCCAGCATTTT
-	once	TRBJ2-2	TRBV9	CASSLQGRQNTGELFF	TGTGCCAGCAGCCTCCAGGGACGCCAGAACACCGGGGAGCTGTTTTTT
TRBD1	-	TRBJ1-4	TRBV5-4	CASSLGTGGNEKLFF	TGTGCCAGCAGCTTGGGGACAGGGGGGAATGAAAAACTGTTTTTT
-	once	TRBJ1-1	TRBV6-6	CALGVGGTEAFF	TGTGCCTTAGGTGTCGGGGGCACTGAAGCTTTCTTT
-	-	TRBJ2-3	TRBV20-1	CSASPVDTQYF	TGCAGTGCTAGCCCCGTGGATACGCAGTATTTT
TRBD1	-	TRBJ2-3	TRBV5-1	CASSGTGADTQYF	TGCGCCAGCAGCGGTACAGGGGCAGATACGCAGTATTTT
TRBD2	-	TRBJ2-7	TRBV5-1	CASSKDKAGGSQYF	TGCGCCAGCAGCAAGGACAAAGCGGGGGGTTCGCAGTACTTC